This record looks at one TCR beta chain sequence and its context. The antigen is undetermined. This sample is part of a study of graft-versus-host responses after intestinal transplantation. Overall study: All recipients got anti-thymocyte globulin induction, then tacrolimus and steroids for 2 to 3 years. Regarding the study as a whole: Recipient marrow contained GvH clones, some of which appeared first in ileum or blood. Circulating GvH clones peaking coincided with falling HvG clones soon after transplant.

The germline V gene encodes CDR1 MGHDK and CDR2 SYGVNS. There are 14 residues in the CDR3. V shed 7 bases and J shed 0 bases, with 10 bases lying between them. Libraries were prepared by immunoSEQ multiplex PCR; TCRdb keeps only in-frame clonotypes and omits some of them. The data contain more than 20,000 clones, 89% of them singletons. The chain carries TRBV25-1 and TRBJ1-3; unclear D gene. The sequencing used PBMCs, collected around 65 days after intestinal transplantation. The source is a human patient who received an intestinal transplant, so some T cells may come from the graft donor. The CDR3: CASTSTFSGNTIYF. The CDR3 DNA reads TGTGCCAGCACAAGTACCTTCTCTGGAAACACCATATATTTT.